Listed below are T cell receptor beta chains from one sample, sequenced in a study of T cell changes during pregnancy in multiple sclerosis. Libraries were prepared by immunoSEQ multiplex PCR; TCRdb keeps only in-frame clonotypes and omits some of them. Among fewer than 110,000 clones listed, almost 95% were seen once. The sample here was peripheral blood, taken after pregnancy. These receptors were obtained from a female donor with multiple sclerosis, enrolled in a pregnancy study. CDR3s leave out the opening cysteine and the closing phenylalanine or tryptophan. The D gene is left open where the match is weak.

v_gene: TRBV2; d_gene: TRBD1; j_gene: TRBJ1-4; CDR3aa: ASNPRGNEKLF
v_gene: TRBV7-2; d_gene: TRBD1; j_gene: TRBJ2-6; CDR3aa: ASSSGQGEPGANVLT
v_gene: TRBV4-1; d_gene: NA; j_gene: TRBJ2-5; CDR3aa: ASSQAGVKETQY
v_gene: TRBV7-9; d_gene: NA; j_gene: TRBJ2-7; CDR3aa: ASRAETYEQY
v_gene: TRBV7-9; d_gene: TRBD2; j_gene: TRBJ2-3; CDR3aa: ATTSGGYYTDTQY
v_gene: TRBV28; d_gene: NA; j_gene: TRBJ1-5; CDR3aa: ASSFPGHVQPQH
v_gene: TRBV30; d_gene: TRBD1; j_gene: TRBJ1-5; CDR3aa: AWSVQGQGVNQPQH
v_gene: TRBV2; d_gene: TRBD2; j_gene: TRBJ2-1; CDR3aa: ASSVASGGVNEQF
v_gene: TRBV19; d_gene: NA; j_gene: TRBJ1-2; CDR3aa: ASLRGQGNGYT
v_gene: TRBV19; d_gene: TRBD1; j_gene: TRBJ2-7; CDR3aa: ASSGLDRVSREQY
v_gene: TRBV27; d_gene: NA; j_gene: TRBJ2-7; CDR3aa: ASSLGQGFSYEQY
v_gene: TRBV25-1; d_gene: TRBD1; j_gene: TRBJ2-5; CDR3aa: ASSDQEGQGRLAQY
v_gene: TRBV18; d_gene: NA; j_gene: TRBJ1-1; CDR3aa: ASSPGVGGVTEAF
v_gene: TRBV4-2; d_gene: NA; j_gene: TRBJ2-2; CDR3aa: ASSQGGVTGELF
v_gene: TRBV7-6; d_gene: NA; j_gene: TRBJ1-5; CDR3aa: ASSLAAGRKYSNQPQH
v_gene: TRBV5-4; d_gene: NA; j_gene: TRBJ2-7; CDR3aa: ASSLRGIRYEQY
v_gene: TRBV7-2; d_gene: NA; j_gene: TRBJ1-1; CDR3aa: ASSLVGRGITEAF
v_gene: TRBV13; d_gene: NA; j_gene: TRBJ2-7; CDR3aa: ASSLFGTLGAYEQY
v_gene: TRBV2; d_gene: NA; j_gene: TRBJ1-3; CDR3aa: ASSYGGTAGNTIY
v_gene: TRBV9; d_gene: TRBD2; j_gene: TRBJ2-5; CDR3aa: ASSVVSGGPQETQY
v_gene: TRBV6-5; d_gene: TRBD1; j_gene: TRBJ2-7; CDR3aa: ASSPARQGAYEQY
v_gene: TRBV7-9; d_gene: TRBD1; j_gene: TRBJ2-7; CDR3aa: ASSYPGQGSYEQY
v_gene: TRBV30; d_gene: NA; j_gene: TRBJ2-6; CDR3aa: AWRPTGANVLT
v_gene: TRBV27; d_gene: NA; j_gene: TRBJ1-3; CDR3aa: ASSLDSRKDTIY
v_gene: TRBV6-4; d_gene: TRBD1; j_gene: TRBJ2-1; CDR3aa: ASSDGTGGNEQF
v_gene: TRBV5-4; d_gene: TRBD2; j_gene: TRBJ2-7; CDR3aa: ASSSGLAGFTATYEQY
v_gene: TRBV27; d_gene: TRBD1; j_gene: TRBJ1-2; CDR3aa: ASAPRTGGGYGYT
v_gene: TRBV14; d_gene: NA; j_gene: TRBJ2-7; CDR3aa: ASSQDKMAQY
v_gene: TRBV9; d_gene: TRBD2; j_gene: TRBJ2-6; CDR3aa: ASSVEGRGVPSRTGANVLT
v_gene: TRBV7-9; d_gene: NA; j_gene: TRBJ1-4; CDR3aa: ASSPVGVDEKLF
v_gene: TRBV7-9; d_gene: NA; j_gene: TRBJ2-7; CDR3aa: ASSQDEGASYEQY
v_gene: TRBV9; d_gene: NA; j_gene: TRBJ2-6; CDR3aa: ASSVVPLSGANVLT
v_gene: TRBV5-1; d_gene: NA; j_gene: TRBJ2-2; CDR3aa: ASSTTGPTGELF
v_gene: TRBV9; d_gene: TRBD1; j_gene: TRBJ2-5; CDR3aa: ASSEGDRYEETQY
v_gene: TRBV7-9; d_gene: TRBD2; j_gene: TRBJ2-1; CDR3aa: ASSSSGLAGTPYNEQF
v_gene: TRBV12-5; d_gene: TRBD1; j_gene: TRBJ2-1; CDR3aa: ASAGQGSEQF
v_gene: TRBV6-1; d_gene: NA; j_gene: TRBJ2-6; CDR3aa: ASSARGSGANVLT
v_gene: TRBV7-9; d_gene: TRBD1; j_gene: TRBJ1-4; CDR3aa: ASSLGTGQGEKLF
v_gene: TRBV30; d_gene: NA; j_gene: TRBJ1-5; CDR3aa: AWKGSGYSNQPQH
v_gene: TRBV5-1; d_gene: NA; j_gene: TRBJ1-3; CDR3aa: ASSAYQGYQRNTIY
v_gene: TRBV6-1; d_gene: TRBD1; j_gene: TRBJ1-2; CDR3aa: ASSERQGSNYGYT
v_gene: TRBV30; d_gene: NA; j_gene: TRBJ1-3; CDR3aa: AWSALLQGSGNTIY
v_gene: TRBV7-2; d_gene: TRBD2; j_gene: TRBJ2-5; CDR3aa: ASSLRGRGANQETQY
v_gene: TRBV10-3; d_gene: TRBD2; j_gene: TRBJ2-1; CDR3aa: AISNSGGGNEQF
v_gene: TRBV7-6; d_gene: NA; j_gene: TRBJ1-1; CDR3aa: ASSLFPLTEAF
v_gene: TRBV7-8; d_gene: TRBD1; j_gene: TRBJ2-7; CDR3aa: ASSLGDSGYEQY
v_gene: TRBV12-2; d_gene: NA; j_gene: TRBJ2-3; CDR3aa: ASRLRTGVSTDTQY
v_gene: TRBV2; d_gene: TRBD1; j_gene: TRBJ1-2; CDR3aa: ASSDRQGKDYGYT
v_gene: TRBV28; d_gene: NA; j_gene: TRBJ2-7; CDR3aa: ASSSREGEQY
v_gene: TRBV29-1; d_gene: NA; j_gene: TRBJ2-3; CDR3aa: SVETAGRITDTQY
v_gene: TRBV25-1; d_gene: NA; j_gene: TRBJ1-1; CDR3aa: ASSEAVSLSAAF
v_gene: TRBV7-2; d_gene: NA; j_gene: TRBJ1-1; CDR3aa: ASSLRGNEAF
v_gene: TRBV2; d_gene: NA; j_gene: TRBJ1-5; CDR3aa: ASSESTGYQPQH
v_gene: TRBV10-1; d_gene: TRBD1; j_gene: TRBJ1-1; CDR3aa: ASSDRYRGRNEAF